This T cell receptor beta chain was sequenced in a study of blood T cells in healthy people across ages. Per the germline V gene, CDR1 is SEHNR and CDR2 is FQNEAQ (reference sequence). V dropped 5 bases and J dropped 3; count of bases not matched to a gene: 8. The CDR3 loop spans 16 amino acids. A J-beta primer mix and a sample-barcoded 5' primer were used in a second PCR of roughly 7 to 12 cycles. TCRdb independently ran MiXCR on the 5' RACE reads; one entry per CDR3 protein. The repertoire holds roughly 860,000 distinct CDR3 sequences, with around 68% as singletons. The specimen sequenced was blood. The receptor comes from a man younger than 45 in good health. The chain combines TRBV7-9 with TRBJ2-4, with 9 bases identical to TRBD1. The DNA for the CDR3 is TGTGCCAGCAGCGGACGGGACAGGGCCGGCAAAAACATTCAGTACTTC. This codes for CASSGRDRAGKNIQYF. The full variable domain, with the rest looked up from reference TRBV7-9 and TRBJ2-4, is DTGVSQNPRHKITKRGQNVTFRCDPISEHNRLYWYRQTLGQGPEFLTYFQNEAQLEKSRLLSDRFSAERPKGSFSTLEIQRTEQGDSAMYLCASSGRDRAGKNIQYFGAGTRLSVL.